This TCR beta chain was sequenced for a study of cytomegalovirus exposure and HLA in healthy donors. Both 60 Vbeta primers and 13 Jbeta primers went into the PCR. Produced via immunoSEQ multiplex PCR; TCRdb's table is partial and in-frame only. The table has tens of thousands of clones, more than 70% seen once. After removal of 0 bases from V and 4 bases from J, the junction contained 8 bases not matched to a gene. CDR1 is SGHDN and CDR2 is FVKESK in the germline V gene. This CDR3 is built from 17 residues. The chain links TRBV14 to TRBJ2-3; the match to TRBD2 covers 9 bases. The sequencing input was PBMCs. This receptor was obtained from a man aged 40-49 years in good health and CMV-seronegative. DNA for the CDR3: TGTGCCAGCAGCCAAGACCGGCATAGCGGGAGAGCAGATACGCAGTATTTT. Protein product: CASSQDRHSGRADTQYF.